This entry concerns a single T cell receptor (beta chain). Its antigen remains unidentified. The CDR3 sequence is 12 residues long. V lost 5 bases and J 4 bases, leaving 9 bases between the germline ends. Germline CDR1 reads SGHNT; CDR2 reads YYREEE (reference sequence). The source of the sample is a study of response to subunit inactivated influenza vaccine. Study conclusions and caveats: The authors suggested that every seasonal influenza vaccination recruits few new T cells.

TCRdb passed the RT-PCR reads through MiXCR, listing each CDR3 protein once. The repertoire holds about 800,000 distinct CDR3 sequences, with 21% as singletons. The TCR originated in a man aged 45-60 years who received an inactivated influenza vaccine. The sequenced sample was PBMCs from blood, obtained approximately 5 days after vaccination. The chain carries TRBV5-4 and TRBJ1-1; D gene ambiguous. CDR3 sequence reads: CASRGWSTEAFF. The CDR3 nucleotides read TGTGCCAGCAGGGGGTGGAGCACTGAAGCTTTCTTT.